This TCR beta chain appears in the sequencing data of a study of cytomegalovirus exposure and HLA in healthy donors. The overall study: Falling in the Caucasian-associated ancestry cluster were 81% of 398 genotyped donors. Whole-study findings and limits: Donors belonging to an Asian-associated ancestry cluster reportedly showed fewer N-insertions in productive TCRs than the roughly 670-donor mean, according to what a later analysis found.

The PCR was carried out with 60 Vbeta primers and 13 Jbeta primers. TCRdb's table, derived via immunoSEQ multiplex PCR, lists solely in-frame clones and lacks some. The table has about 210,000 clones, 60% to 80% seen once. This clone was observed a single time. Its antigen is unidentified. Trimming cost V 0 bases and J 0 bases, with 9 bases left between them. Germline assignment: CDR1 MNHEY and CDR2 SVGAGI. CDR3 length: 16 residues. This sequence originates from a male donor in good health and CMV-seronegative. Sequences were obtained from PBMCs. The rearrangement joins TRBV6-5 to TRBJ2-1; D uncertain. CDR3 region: CASSYSRLSSYNEQFF. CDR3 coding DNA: TGTGCCAGCAGTTACTCCCGACTGTCCTCCTACAATGAGCAGTTCTTC.